This T cell receptor beta chain derives from a study of OX40 agonist ivuxolimab in advanced cancers. Produced via immunoSEQ multiplex PCR; TCRdb's table is partial and in-frame only. The data contain tens of thousands of clones, nearly 95% of them seen just once; the ten biggest clones take up about 11%. This specimen consisted of CD4+ or CD8+ T cells sorted from blood, obtained in a trial of the OX40 agonist ivuxolimab. This receptor was identified in an adult with an advanced solid tumor such as melanoma, head and neck, liver or kidney cancer.

The CDR3 bases are TGTGCCAGCAGCTTCATAGGGACAGGGATCTACGAGCAGTACTTC. Translation: CASSFIGTGIYEQYF. This chain joins TRBV5-8 and TRBJ2-5, with TRBD1 matching over 9 bases. The end of the DNA aligns better with TRBJ2-7, so the J call may be wrong. CDR1 and CDR2 (germline): SGHTS, YDEGEE. The CDR3 extends over 15 amino acids.